The 20 T cell receptor beta chains in this list originate from one sample, sequenced in a study of tumor-infiltrating lymphocytes in primary liver carcinoma. Unsorted whole blood yielded the blood RNA, and germline DNA was also extracted. A constant-region primer primed TCR beta cDNA synthesis from about 0.55 ug of total RNA. The TCR beta library was amplified through three nested multiplex PCR rounds in a modified ARM-PCR procedure. A C-beta reverse primer and TRBV1-TRBV30 forward primers served in each of the first two PCR rounds, at about 10 cycles apiece. TCRdb re-analysed the multiplex PCR reads in MiXCR, keeping a single row per CDR3 protein. Here the sample spans around 330,000 distinct CDR3 sequences, about 50% being singletons. Sequenced material: peripheral blood. Receptors originate from a woman under 40 with primary liver carcinoma and hepatitis B virus infection.

To note about this clonotype: A read error may be the cause here, since a much bigger clone is one base away. The rearrangement uses TRBV12-3 or TRBV12-4 and TRBJ1-1; D unclear. The CDR3 length is 14 residues. Trimming cost V 5 bases and J 7 bases, with 17 bases left between them. CDR3 protein: CASSKGLSRGEAFF. The CDR3 DNA is TGTGCCAGCAGTAAGGGCCTTAGCCGGGGTGAAGCTTTCTTT.

Many counts were recorded for this clonotype. A junction end diverges from the germline sequence, so it may reflect a read error. The chain has TRBV11-2 and TRBJ2-1; TRBD2 matches at 10 bases. This CDR3 region has 17 residues. The V gene's germline CDR1 is SGHAT and CDR2 FQNNGV. In DNA, the CDR3 is TGTGCCAGCAACTTAAGAGGGTGGGCTAGCGGGAGTCGTGAGCAGTTCTTC. Its translation: CASNLRGWASGSREQFF.

The table lists this clonotype with many counts. The V call is TRBV6-2 or TRBV6-3, the J call TRBJ1-5; 9 positions agree with TRBD1. Germline CDR1 reads MNHEY; CDR2 reads SVGEGT. Trimming removed 6 bases from V and 3 bases from J; junction bases left unmatched: 3. CDR3 size: 14 residues. The CDR3: CASSRTGDNQPQHF. DNA of the CDR3: TGTGCCAGCAGCCGGACAGGGGACAATCAGCCCCAGCATTTT.

Details on this clonotype: One end of the junction fails to match germline, which may point to a read error. The J gene is TRBJ1-2, the V gene TRBV11-2, with D unclear. The CDR3 extends over 13 amino acids. CDR1 is SGHAT and CDR2 is FQNNGV in the germline V gene. The chain's CDR3 is CANSFSPGDGYTF. For the CDR3, the DNA is TGTGCCAACAGCTTTTCGCCAGGAGACGGCTACACCTTC.

J is TRBJ2-1 and V is TRBV13; possible D gene TRBD2, 6 bases. This CDR3 is built from 14 residues. The ends were cut back, 5 bases at V and 2 bases at J, with 10 bases in the middle. CDR1 and CDR2 (germline): PRHDT, FYEKMQ (reference sequence). This chain's CDR3 is CASSGRTTYNEQFF. As DNA, the CDR3 is TGTGCCAGCAGCGGGAGGACTACCTACAATGAGCAGTTCTTC.

This chain uses TRBV7-9 with TRBJ1-2; 7 nucleotides match TRBD1. The CDR3 length is 14 residues. Unmatched junction bases numbered 5, after V lost 1 base and J lost 6 bases. Germline-derived CDR1 and CDR2 are SEHNR and FQNEAQ (reference sequence). CDR3 sequence reads: CASSLGEGADGYTF. The DNA of the CDR3 is TGTGCCAGCAGCTTAGGAGAGGGGGCGGATGGCTACACCTTC. The full variable domain, with the rest looked up from reference TRBV7-9 and TRBJ1-2, is DTGVSQNPRHKITKRGQNVTFRCDPISEHNRLYWYRQTLGQGPEFLTYFQNEAQLEKSRLLSDRFSAERPKGSFSTLEIQRTEQGDSAMYLCASSLGEGADGYTFGSGTRLTVV.

The table lists this clonotype with many counts. The chain carries TRBV11-2 and TRBJ2-2, with D possibly TRBD1 on 5 matching bases. The V gene's germline CDR1 is SGHAT and CDR2 FQNNGV. The CDR3 runs to 16 residues. V dropped 5 bases and J dropped 2 bases, with 15 bases sitting between them. CDR3 region: CASSPGNLPNTGELFF. Here the CDR3 DNA reads TGTGCCAGCAGCCCAGGGAACCTCCCCAACACCGGGGAGCTGTTTTTT.

This chain uses TRBV4-2 with TRBJ2-5; no clear D. The J call may be mistaken, given a closer DNA end match to TRBJ2-7. In germline, CDR1 is LGHNA, CDR2 YNFKEQ. The CDR3 length is 16 residues. As DNA, the CDR3 is TGTGCCAGCAGCCAAGAGCTCAGCGAGAGTTTCTACGAGCAGTACTTC. Protein: CASSQELSESFYEQYF.

The sample holds a few counts of this clonotype. The chain combines TRBV7-9 with TRBJ2-3; 8 nucleotides match TRBD2. The germline CDR1 and CDR2 sequences are SEHNR and FQNEAQ (reference sequence). V lost 6 bases to trimming and J lost 10 bases; unmatched junction nucleotides: 15. The CDR3 totals 15 residues. In DNA, the CDR3 is TGTGCCAGCAGTCCCTTAAAAGCGGGAGTCCCGTCGCAGTATTTT. This sequence encodes CASSPLKAGVPSQYF.

Remarks on this clonotype: One end of the junction is discordant with germline, which a read error may explain. The J gene is TRBJ2-1, the V gene TRBV11-2; D tentatively fits TRBD1 or TRBD2 (5 bases each). Germline V CDR1 and CDR2: SGHAT, FQNNGV. This CDR3 comprises 14 residues. DNA of the CDR3: TGCGCCAGCAGCTTAGTAGGGACCTACAGTGAGCAGTTCTTC. It codes for CASSLVGTYSEQFF.

This rearrangement joins TRBV6-6 to TRBJ1-6; D not resolved. Trimming shortened V by 7 bases and J by 7 bases, and 8 bases separated the two germline ends. This CDR3 is 12 amino acids long. Germline V lookup: CDR1 MNHNY, CDR2 SVGAGI (reference sequence). CDR3 coding DNA: TGTGCCAGCACCCCCCAAAATTCACCCCTCCACTTT. As protein: CASTPQNSPLHF.

As to this clonotype: A much larger clone sits a single nucleotide away, making a read error possible. V usage is TRBV29-1 and J usage is TRBJ2-1; no firm D call. CDR1 is SQVTM and CDR2 is ANQGSEA in the germline V gene. V was trimmed by 6 bases and J by 8 bases, leaving 11 bases between them. The CDR3 contains 11 residues. The chain's CDR3 is CSVAKGDEQFF. CDR3 coding DNA: TGCAGCGTCGCCAAAGGAGATGAGCAGTTCTTC.

This sequence joins TRBV10-3 and TRBJ2-7; D may be TRBD2 (6 bases). Trimming left V 4 bases short and J 0 bases short, with 16 bases between. Germline loops: CDR1 ENHRY, CDR2 SYGVKD. This CDR3 contains 16 residues. CDR3 residues: CAISGGGGAGSYEQYF. CDR3 bases: TGTGCCATCAGTGGGGGTGGAGGAGCGGGCTCCTACGAGCAGTACTTC.

This clonotype was counted only a few times. This chain joins TRBV5-6 and TRBJ2-3; a possible D gene is TRBD2 (6 bases). From germline, CDR1 is SGHDT and CDR2 YYEEEE. V lost 4 bases and J 5 bases, leaving 17 bases between the germline ends. This CDR3 is 15 amino acids long. This CDR3 is CASSGSRETLDTQYF. The CDR3 DNA follows: TGTGCCAGCAGCGGCTCCCGGGAGACCTTAGATACGCAGTATTTT. The full variable domain, completed using reference TRBV5-6 and TRBJ2-3, is DAGVTQSPTHLIKTRGQQVTLRCSPKSGHDTVSWYQQALGQGPQFIFQYYEEEERQRGNFPDRFSGHQFPNYSSELNVNALLLGDSALYLCASSGSRETLDTQYFGPGTRLTVL.

Of note for this clonotype: The CDR3 ends on some other residue instead of the conserved phenylalanine or tryptophan, so this is likely a read error. This sequence joins TRBV5-5 and TRBJ1-6; D is unresolved. Germline CDR1 and CDR2: SGHKS and YYEKEE (reference sequence). The CDR3 extends over 14 amino acids. CDR3 coding DNA: TGTGCCAGCACCTTGGACGTCAGTAATTCACCCCTCCACCTT. This sequence encodes CASTLDVSNSPLHL.

Concerning this clonotype itself: The conserved final phenylalanine or tryptophan is absent from the CDR3, which likely points to a read error. V usage is TRBV6-2 or TRBV6-3 and J usage is TRBJ2-5; D gene unclear. Germline CDR1 reads MNHEY; CDR2 reads SVGEGT. Trimming cost V 10 bases and J 2 bases, with 14 bases left between them. This CDR3 comprises 13 residues. CDR3 sequence: CATKAGFQETQYL. In nucleotides, the CDR3 is TGTGCCACCAAAGCCGGGTTTCAAGAGACCCAGTACTTA.

This clonotype was detected many times. V gene TRBV4-2 combines with J gene TRBJ1-1; D is undetermined. V lost 0 bases to trimming and J lost 5 bases, with 10 bases between them. The CDR3 consists of 14 residues. Germline V gene sequence: CDR1 LGHNA, CDR2 YNFKEQ. The CDR3 here is CASSQDSAGTEAFF. CDR3 nucleotide sequence: TGTGCCAGCAGCCAAGATAGCGCGGGGACTGAAGCTTTCTTT.

This clonotype has only a few counts. One end of the junction varies from germline; a read error may be responsible. The rearrangement links TRBV6-5 to TRBJ2-3; 9 bases agree with TRBD2. Germline V gives CDR1 MNHEY, CDR2 SVGAGI. CDR3 length: 15 amino acids. The chain's CDR3 is CASGYEAGGRDTQYF. CDR3 sequence (DNA): TGTGCCAGCGGTTACGAAGCGGGAGGAAGAGATACGCAGTATTTT.

This clonotype has a handful of counts. DNA of the CDR3: TGTGCTAGTGGTTTGGATGTGGGGGCGGGGAACAATAGCACAGATACGCAGTATTTT. Its translation is CASGLDVGAGNNSTDTQYF. The chain links TRBV12-5 to TRBJ2-3, with D possibly being TRBD1 or TRBD2 (6 bases each). CDR1 is LGHNT and CDR2 is FRNRAP in the germline V gene. V was trimmed by 1 base and J by 0 bases, leaving 20 bases between them. The CDR3 runs 19 residues. Full variable domain (remainder filled in from reference TRBV12-5 and TRBJ2-3): DARVTQTPRHKVTEMGQEVTMRCQPILGHNTVFWYRQTMMQGLELLAYFRNRAPLDDSGMPKDRFSAEMPDATLATLKIQPSEPRDSAVYFCASGLDVGAGNNSTDTQYFGPGTRLTVL.

This clonotype was observed many times. The chain couples TRBV12-3 or TRBV12-4 to TRBJ2-2, with D unresolved. This CDR3 contains 11 residues. V gave up 5 bases and J gave up 6 bases, with 4 bases separating them. The CDR3 nucleotides are TGTGCCAGCAGTACAGCCGGGGAGCTGTTTTTT. It encodes CASSTAGELFF.